Each of the 19 T cell receptor beta chains below was sequenced from the same sample in a study of blood T cell repertoires in COVID-19. Generated by immunoSEQ multiplex PCR, the TCRdb table keeps only in-frame clones and is missing some. The sample shows 110,000 to 150,000 clones, more than 65% of them seen only once. Sequencing used peripheral blood. The receptors shown here come from a human donor in a cohort sampled during active COVID-19.

V and J are TRBV19 and TRBJ2-5; D not certain. The CDR3 has 13 amino acids. Germline V CDR1 and CDR2: LNHDA, SQIVND (reference sequence). V lost 4 bases and J 4 bases, leaving 10 bases between the germline ends. For the CDR3, the DNA is TGTGCCAGTAGTACCCAGTATGGAGAGACCCAGTACTTC. Translation gives CASSTQYGETQYF.

This clone was picked up one time. The chain carries TRBV10-2 and TRBJ1-6; the D is unclear. This CDR3 region has 17 residues. V was trimmed by 0 bases and J by 2 bases, leaving 11 bases between them. Germline CDR1 reads WSHSY; CDR2 reads SAAADI. CDR3 region: CASSESVGGTYNSPLHF. In nucleotides, the CDR3 is TGCGCCAGCAGTGAGTCAGTTGGAGGGACCTATAATTCACCCCTCCACTTT.

The rearrangement links TRBV5-4 to TRBJ2-5; D is perhaps TRBD1 (6 bases). Deletions cut 0 bases from V and 3 bases from J, with 12 bases between. The CDR3 is made up of 15 amino acids. The germline V gene has CDR1 SGHNT and CDR2 YYREEE (reference sequence). The CDR3 DNA reads TGTGCCAGCAGCTTGGAGGGCAGGGGTGAAGAGACCCAGTACTTC. Its translation: CASSLEGRGEETQYF.

J is TRBJ1-1 and V is TRBV5-8; D unclear. The V gene lost 6 bases and the J gene lost 2 bases, with 11 bases spanning the gap. The germline CDR1 and CDR2 sequences are SGHTS and YDEGEE. The CDR3 has 13 amino acids. The CDR3 nucleotides are TGTGCCAGCACCCCGAGTCGCAACACTGAAGCTTTCTTT. Translating it yields CASTPSRNTEAFF.

The chain is built from TRBV24-1 and TRBJ1-2, with D uncertain. Trimming removed 0 bases from V and 4 bases from J, with 14 bases in between. Germline V gene data show CDR1 as KGHDR and CDR2 as SFDVKD. CDR3 length equals 16 residues. The CDR3 is CATSDLEGSEGYGYTF. CDR3 bases: TGTGCCACCAGTGATTTGGAGGGATCTGAGGGCTATGGCTACACCTTC.

V is TRBV7-8 and J is TRBJ1-3; D gene ambiguous. The germline V gene has CDR1 SGHVS and CDR2 FQNEAQ. Trimming removed 0 bases at V and 0 bases at J, with 12 bases between. The CDR3 is 17 amino acids. The CDR3, as DNA: TGTGCCAGCAGCTTAGCGGGCAGTCGCCTCTCTGGAAACACCATATATTTT. Translating it yields CASSLAGSRLSGNTIYF. Full variable domain (rest looked up from reference TRBV7-8 and TRBJ1-3): GAGVSQSPRYKVAKRGQDVALRCDPISGHVSLFWYQQALGQGPEFLTYFQNEAQLDKSGLPSDRFFAERPEGSVSTLKIQRTQQEDSAVYLCASSLAGSRLSGNTIYFGEGSWLTVV.

The rearrangement uses TRBV7-2 and TRBJ2-3, with unresolved D. In germline, CDR1 is SGHTA, CDR2 FQGNSA. This CDR3 comprises 15 residues. Between the trimmed V and J ends, which lost 0 bases and 1 base, there was a span of 8 bases. CDR3 sequence: CASSLAGKGTDTQYF. The CDR3, as DNA: TGTGCCAGCAGCTTAGCGGGCAAGGGCACAGATACGCAGTATTTT.

The chain combines TRBV6-2 or TRBV6-3 with TRBJ2-3; 9 bases match TRBD2. The germline gives CDR1 MNHEY, CDR2 SVGEGT. J lost 6 bases, V lost 5 bases, and 12 bases had no gene match. This CDR3 is 16 amino acids long. Written as DNA, the CDR3 is TGTGCCAGCAGTAGGGAGGGAGCGGGGGGCCGGGATACGCAGTATTTT. It codes for CASSREGAGGRDTQYF.

This chain uses TRBV24-1 with TRBJ1-5; D possibly corresponds to TRBD1 (6 bases). Germline V gene sequence: CDR1 KGHDR, CDR2 SFDVKD. Deletions cut 3 bases from V and 7 bases from J, with 15 bases between. The CDR3 is made up of 15 amino acids. In nucleotides, the CDR3 is TGTGCCACCAGTGATCCGGACAGACCAGGGCAGCCCCAGCATTTT. Residues: CATSDPDRPGQPQHF.

This CDR3 is CASVRALGSSGNTIYF. CDR3 in DNA: TGTGCCAGTGTTAGGGCCCTCGGGAGCTCTGGAAACACCATATATTTT. The chain uses TRBV19 and TRBJ1-3, with D unresolved. CDR1 is LNHDA, CDR2 SQIVND, per germline (reference sequence). There are 16 residues in the CDR3. V lost 8 bases, J lost 0 bases, and 17 bases lay in between.

This chain joins TRBV9 and TRBJ1-2; D uncertain. The CDR3 totals 13 residues. Trimming took 0 bases from V and 3 from J, leaving 6 bases between them. Germline CDR1 SGDLS, CDR2 YYNGEE. The DNA of the CDR3 is TGTGCCAGCAGCGTAGGAGGAGACTATGGCTACACCTTC. Translated: CASSVGGDYGYTF. The variable domain in full, with the rest retrieved from reference TRBV9 and TRBJ1-2, is DSGVTQTPKHLITATGQRVTLRCSPRSGDLSVYWYQQSLDQGLQFLIQYYNGEERAKGNILERFSAQQFPDLHSELNLSSLELGDSALYFCASSVGGDYGYTFGSGTRLTVV.

This clone came up a few times. The rearrangement uses TRBV6-5 and TRBJ2-7; D not resolved. This CDR3 has 12 residues. CDR1 and CDR2 from the germline V gene are MNHEY and SVGAGI. Trimming removed 6 bases from V and 3 bases from J, with 9 bases in between. This chain's CDR3 is CASRSHSYEQYF. In DNA, the CDR3 is TGTGCCAGCAGGAGTCACAGCTACGAGCAGTACTTC.

The table lists this clone with a count of one. The chain carries TRBV6-2 or TRBV6-3 and TRBJ1-6; 10 nucleotides match TRBD1. From germline, CDR1 is MNHEY and CDR2 SVGEGT. V lost 5 bases, J lost 9 bases, and 4 bases stayed unmatched. The CDR3 is made up of 14 amino acids. The CDR3 bases are TGTGCCAGCAGTACCGGGACAGGGGCTTCACCCCTCCACTTT. Translation: CASSTGTGASPLHF.

This rearrangement joins TRBV5-4 to TRBJ2-3; 15 nucleotides line up with TRBD2. Germline-derived CDR1 and CDR2 are SGHNT and YYREEE (reference sequence). J gave up 0 bases and V 0 bases, and 2 bases lay outside the gene matches. The CDR3 runs 18 residues. This CDR3 is CASSLEGLAGGSTDTQYF. The CDR3 region has the DNA TGTGCCAGCAGCTTGGAGGGACTAGCGGGGGGAAGCACAGATACGCAGTATTTT. The full variable domain, with the rest looked up from reference TRBV5-4 and TRBJ2-3, is ETGVTQSPTHLIKTRGQQVTLRCSSQSGHNTVSWYQQALGQGPQFIFQYYREEENGRGNFPPRFSGLQFPNYSSELNVNALELDDSALYLCASSLEGLAGGSTDTQYFGPGTRLTVL.

V is TRBV5-1 and J is TRBJ2-7, with 12 bases that match TRBD1. CDR1 SGHRS and CDR2 YFSETQ come from the germline V gene. Losses at the gene ends were 4 bases for V and 6 bases for J; bases not matched to a gene: 11. This CDR3 is 16 amino acids long. The CDR3 reads CASSREGQGASGEQYF. In DNA, the CDR3 is TGCGCCAGCAGCCGAGAGGGACAGGGGGCGTCGGGCGAGCAGTACTTC.

This sequence joins TRBV29-1 and TRBJ2-1; D possibly corresponds to TRBD1 (6 bases). Germline CDR1 and CDR2: SQVTM and ANQGSEA. Trimming cost V 6 bases and J 7 bases, with 19 bases left between them. CDR3 size: 14 residues. The CDR3 bases are TGCAGCGTCGAACCGCAGGGGCTGTATAATGAGCAGTTCTTC. Its translation: CSVEPQGLYNEQFF.

The gene calls are TRBV6-5 and TRBJ1-2; D perhaps matches TRBD1 (6 bases). Germline loops: CDR1 MNHEY, CDR2 SVGAGI. Trimming stripped 6 bases from V and 4 bases from J, with 9 bases between. The CDR3 sequence is 12 residues long. The CDR3 region has the DNA TGTGCCAGCAGGCAGGGGAGCTATGGCTACACCTTC. Its translation: CASRQGSYGYTF.

The chain recombines TRBV4-1 with TRBJ1-6; D is unresolved. Germline lookup yields CDR1 MGHRA and CDR2 YSYEKL. Trimming removed 0 bases at V and 12 bases at J, with 15 bases between. This CDR3 has 15 residues. Written as DNA, the CDR3 is TGCGCCAGCAGCCAAGAAGTCTTAGCCTTATTACCCCTCCACTTT. This encodes CASSQEVLALLPLHF.

There are a few counts of this clone. The chain joins TRBV7-9 to TRBJ1-6; D is perhaps TRBD1 (5 bases). The V end lost 3 bases, the J end lost 7 bases, and 10 bases lay between the germline ends. CDR1 is SEHNR and CDR2 is FQNEAQ in the germline V gene (reference sequence). The CDR3 spans 14 residues. CDR3: CASSFIQGNSPLHF. The CDR3 DNA sequence: TGTGCCAGCAGCTTCATCCAGGGAAATTCACCCCTCCACTTT.